Here is one T cell receptor (beta chain) with its context. In the original analysis: Amplifying reference gene primers gave estimates of nucleated cell counts. Sequenced by immunoSEQ multiplex PCR; TCRdb stores in-frame clones only, minus some. V and J calls and clone size follow that table, whereas D and trimming were derived from the DNA. The table records tens of thousands of clones, about 88% of them present only once. The sample originates from a study of blood T cell repertoires in COVID-19. Study-wide context: Samples taken during acute and convalescent COVID-19 were collected in the United States, Italy and Spain. Sources were T cells, B-cell-depleted T cells, or PBMCs; the material itself was cDNA or gDNA.

This TCR derives from a human donor in a cohort sampled during active COVID-19. The source material was peripheral blood.

CDR3 sequence: CASSFGQGNSPLHF. CDR3 nucleotides: TGTGCCAGCAGCTTTGGACAGGGTAATTCACCCCTCCACTTT. The V call is TRBV6-2 or TRBV6-3, the J call TRBJ1-6, with 8 bases lining up with TRBD1. V shed 6 bases, J shed 6 bases, and the junction held 4 bases outside the gene matches. This CDR3 has 14 residues. Germline CDR1 MNHEY, CDR2 SVGEGT.